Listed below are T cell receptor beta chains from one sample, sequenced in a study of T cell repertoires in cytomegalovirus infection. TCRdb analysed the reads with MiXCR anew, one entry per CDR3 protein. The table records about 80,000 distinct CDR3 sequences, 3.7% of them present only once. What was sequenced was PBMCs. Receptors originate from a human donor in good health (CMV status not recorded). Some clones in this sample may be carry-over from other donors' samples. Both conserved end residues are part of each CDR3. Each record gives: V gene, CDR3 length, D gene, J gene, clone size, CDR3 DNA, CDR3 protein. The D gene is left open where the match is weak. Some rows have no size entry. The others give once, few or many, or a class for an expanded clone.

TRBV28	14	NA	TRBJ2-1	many	TGTGCCAGCAGTTTGGGGCTAGGGGCGAATGAGCAGTTCTTC	CASSLGLGANEQFF
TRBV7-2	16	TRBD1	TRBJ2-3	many	TGTGCCAGCAGCGGTGGTGGGACAGGAGATACAGATACGCAGTATTTT	CASSGGGTGDTDTQYF
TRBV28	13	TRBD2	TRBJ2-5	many	TGTGCCAGCAGTTTTCGGGGGGAAGAGACCCAGTACTTC	CASSFRGEETQYF
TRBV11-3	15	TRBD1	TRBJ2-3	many	TGTGCCAGCAGCTTAGGACAGGGTGCGGAAGATACGCAGTATTTT	CASSLGQGAEDTQYF
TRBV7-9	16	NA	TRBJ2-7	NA	TGTGCCAGCAGAGTTACACGGACAATAGAAACCTACGAGCAGTACTTC	CASRVTRTIETYEQYF
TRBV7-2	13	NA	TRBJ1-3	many	TGTGCCAGCAGCTCGAGGGCTGGAAACACCATATATTTT	CASSSRAGNTIYF
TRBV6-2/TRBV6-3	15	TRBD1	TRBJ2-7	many	TGTGCCAGCAGTTACGGGGACAGGGTGACCTACGAGCAGTACTTC	CASSYGDRVTYEQYF
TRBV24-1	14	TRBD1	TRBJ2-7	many	TGTGCCACCAGCGACAGGGTGTCACCCTACGAGCAGTACTTC	CATSDRVSPYEQYF
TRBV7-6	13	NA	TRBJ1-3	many	TGTGCCAGCAGCTTAAACAGCGGAAACACCATATATTTT	CASSLNSGNTIYF
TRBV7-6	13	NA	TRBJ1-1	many	TGTGCCAGCGGGGAGGAGGTGAACACTGAAGCTTTCTTT	CASGEEVNTEAFF
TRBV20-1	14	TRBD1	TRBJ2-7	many	TGCAGTGCTGGACCGGGACAGGGGTTTTACGAGCAGTACTTC	CSAGPGQGFYEQYF
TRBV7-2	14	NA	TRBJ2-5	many	TGTGCCAGCAGCTTAGGCGGGACAACAGAGACCCAGTACTTC	CASSLGGTTETQYF
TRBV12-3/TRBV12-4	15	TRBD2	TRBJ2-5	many	TGTGCCAGCAGTTCCAATAGCGGGGGGGCCCAGACCCAGTACTTC	CASSSNSGGAQTQYF
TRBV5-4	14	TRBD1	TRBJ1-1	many	TGTGCCAGCAGCACCGCGGACAGGCCCACTGAAGCTTTCTTT	CASSTADRPTEAFF
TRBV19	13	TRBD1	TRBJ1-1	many	TGTGCCAGTAAGGGACAGATTAACACTGAAGCTTTCTTT	CASKGQINTEAFF